What follows are 20 T cell receptor beta chains derived from one specimen sequenced in a study of cytomegalovirus exposure and HLA in healthy donors (dated by TCRdb to about 2017). Receptor amplification or capture employed the immunoSEQ multiplex PCR assay. A mixture of 60 forward primers for TCR Vbeta segments and 13 reverse primers for TCR Jbeta segments was used in the multiplex PCR. TCRdb re-hosts the immuneACCESS table, in-frame sequences only. Its copies lack some clones; in the studies checked, an unresolved V gene accounts for under half of them, and the cause for the rest is not known. The sample records 160,000 or so clones, about 75% of which are singletons. The top ten clones comprise more than 2.5% of the sample. The sequencing input was PBMCs. These receptors were taken from a female donor in good health and CMV-seronegative.

The rearrangement uses TRBV6-5 and TRBJ1-3; 10 bases agree with TRBD1. V dropped 5 bases and J dropped 4; count of bases not matched to a gene: 2. The CDR3 runs to 14 residues. Germline values: CDR1 MNHEY, CDR2 SVGAGI. The CDR3 bases are TGTGCCAGCAGTCGGACAGGGGGAGGAAACACCATATATTTT. This codes for CASSRTGGGNTIYF.

This clone showed up just a few times. This sequence joins TRBV6-5 and TRBJ2-1; D may be TRBD1 (6 bases). CDR3 size: 14 residues. The V gene lost 8 bases and the J gene lost 8 bases, with 19 bases spanning the gap. CDR1 is MNHEY, CDR2 SVGAGI, per germline. The CDR3: CASRPDRGLYEQFF. The CDR3 DNA sequence: TGTGCCAGCCGCCCGGACAGAGGATTGTATGAGCAGTTCTTC.

In DNA form, the CDR3 reads TGTGCCAGCAGGAGATGGACAAACTATGGCTACACCTTC. Residues: CASRRWTNYGYTF. The gene calls are TRBV6-5 and TRBJ1-2; D may be TRBD1 (5 bases). V lost 6 bases to trimming and J lost 2 bases, with 10 bases between them. In germline, CDR1 is MNHEY, CDR2 SVGAGI. This CDR3 is built from 13 residues.

The chain joins TRBV27 to TRBJ1-4; D may be TRBD1 (6 bases). The CDR3 has 14 amino acids. V was trimmed by 6 bases and J by 4 bases, leaving 12 bases between them. Germline loops: CDR1 MNHEY, CDR2 SMNVEV (reference sequence). CDR3 DNA: TGTGCCAGCAGCTCAGACAGGATTAATGAAAAACTGTTTTTT. It specifies CASSSDRINEKLFF.

V is TRBV30 and J is TRBJ1-3; no clear D gene. CDR1 and CDR2 (germline): GTSNPN, SVGIG (reference sequence). V gave up 0 bases and J gave up 3 bases, with 6 bases separating them. CDR3 length: 13 residues. The CDR3 reads CAWSVPGGNTIYF. The DNA for the CDR3 is TGTGCCTGGAGTGTACCCGGTGGAAACACCATATATTTT.

This clone was counted a single time. The J gene is TRBJ2-4, the V gene TRBV10-3; 10 bases map to TRBD1. Trimming cost V 3 bases and J 5 bases; bases outside gene matches: 1. This CDR3 contains 14 residues. Germline-derived CDR1 and CDR2 are ENHRY and SYGVKD. In DNA form, the CDR3 reads TGTGCCATCAGTGACGGGACAGGGGAAAACATTCAGTACTTC. The encoded protein is CAISDGTGENIQYF.

The J gene is TRBJ1-3, the V gene TRBV7-2; D is perhaps TRBD1 (5 bases). The CDR3 runs to 16 residues. V was cut by 5 bases and J by 0 bases, with 14 bases left in between. Per the germline V gene, CDR1 is SGHTA and CDR2 is FQGNSA. DNA for the CDR3: TGTGCCAGCAGCCCCCAGGGCAGGGCCTCTGGAAACACCATATATTTT. It encodes CASSPQGRASGNTIYF.

The CDR3 DNA follows: TGTGCCAGTAGTATACCTCCCTCCAGGGCTTTTACCAAAAACATTCAGTACTTC. Its protein is CASSIPPSRAFTKNIQYF. The chain is built from TRBV19 and TRBJ2-4, with a tentative D call TRBD1 (5 bases). V dropped 2 bases and J dropped 2 bases, with 19 bases sitting between them. Germline assignment: CDR1 LNHDA and CDR2 SQIVND (reference sequence). This CDR3 spans 18 amino acids.

This clone turned up a few times. This sequence joins TRBV5-4 and TRBJ2-7; D is perhaps TRBD1 (5 bases). The CDR3 totals 13 residues. Germline V CDR1 and CDR2: SGHNT, YYREEE (reference sequence). V lost 3 bases to trimming and J lost 0 bases, with 7 bases between them. The CDR3 region is CASSYRSSYEQYF. As DNA, the CDR3 is TGTGCCAGCAGCTACAGGAGCTCCTACGAGCAGTACTTC.

The chain is built from TRBV4-2 and TRBJ1-5; D not resolved. Trimming took off 2 bases at V and 7 bases at J, with 9 bases between the two ends. The V gene's germline CDR1 is LGHNA and CDR2 YNFKEQ. This CDR3 region has 13 residues. CDR3 DNA sequence: TGTGCCAGCAGCCAACAGACGGGGCAGCCCCAGCATTTT. Translation: CASSQQTGQPQHF.

This chain links TRBV2 with TRBJ1-6; D is ambiguous. The CDR3 covers 11 residues. The V and J ends lost 3 bases and 9 bases respectively, with 3 bases between them. Germline V lookup: CDR1 SNHLY, CDR2 FYNNEI. CDR3 DNA sequence: TGTGCCAGCAGTGAGGCTTCACCCCTCCACTTT. Amino acids: CASSEASPLHF.

Details on this clone: The same CDR3 is also encoded by other DNA sequences in this sample. The genes are TRBV9 and TRBJ2-6; 9 positions agree with TRBD1. The CDR3 has 18 residues. CDR1 and CDR2 from the germline V gene are SGDLS and YYNGEE. V lost 4 bases, J lost 0 bases, and 8 bases stayed unmatched. This chain's CDR3 is CASSSAGTGFSGANVLTF. DNA of the CDR3: TGTGCCAGCAGCTCCGCCGGGACAGGGTTCTCTGGGGCCAACGTCCTGACTTTC.

The chain combines TRBV7-8 with TRBJ2-1; TRBD2 aligns across 9 bases. The V gene end was trimmed by 4 bases and the J gene end by 0 bases; junction bases not matched to a gene: 7. CDR3 length equals 17 residues. Germline V gene data show CDR1 as SGHVS and CDR2 as FQNEAQ. In nucleotides, the CDR3 is TGTGCCAGCAGCTCACTCCTAGCGGGGTACTCCTACAATGAGCAGTTCTTC. Amino acid sequence: CASSSLLAGYSYNEQFF.

The chain links TRBV18 to TRBJ1-3; D unclear. The V gene lost 3 bases and the J gene lost 0 bases, with 18 bases spanning the gap. Germline lookup yields CDR1 KGHSH and CDR2 LQKENI. CDR3 length: 18 amino acids. CDR3 protein: CASSPHGLGRSSGNTIYF. In DNA form, the CDR3 reads TGTGCCAGCTCACCCCACGGACTTGGACGGAGCTCTGGAAACACCATATATTTT.

The chain joins TRBV2 to TRBJ1-6; 8 positions agree with TRBD1. Germline trimming cut 5 bases from V and 13 bases from J; bases unmatched to any gene: 10. CDR3 length equals 14 residues. Germline V CDR1 and CDR2: SNHLY, FYNNEI. The CDR3 DNA reads TGTGCCAGCAGTCTAAACCGGGACAGGCGGCCCCTCCACTTT. Its protein product is CASSLNRDRRPLHF.

This clone occurred once. The V and J genes are TRBV10-1 and TRBJ1-3; D remains unclear. Germline loops: CDR1 WNHNN, CDR2 SYGVQD (reference sequence). V was shortened by 3 bases and J by 4 bases, with 16 bases between the two germline ends. The CDR3 consists of 16 residues. In DNA form, the CDR3 reads TGCGCCAGCAGTGATGGGCTTCCAAGATCGGGAAACACCATATATTTT. This encodes CASSDGLPRSGNTIYF.

This chain links TRBV5-1 with TRBJ2-7, with 12 bases matching TRBD1. This CDR3 is 14 amino acids long. Unmatched junction bases numbered 7, after V lost 7 bases and J lost 5 bases. Germline values: CDR1 SGHRS, CDR2 YFSETQ. The CDR3 DNA reads TGCGCCAGCTCTTCGGGACAGGGGGCCAACGAGCAGTACTTC. It yields the protein CASSSGQGANEQYF.

This clone occurred a few times. The chain recombines TRBV4-1 with TRBJ1-3, with 7 positions matching TRBD1. The CDR3 totals 13 residues. Germline CDR1 reads MGHRA; CDR2 reads YSYEKL. The J segment lost 4 bases and the V segment lost 4 bases, leaving 1 base of the junction unmatched. The CDR3 nucleotides read TGCGCCAGCAGCCGGGACAGAGGAAACACCATATATTTT. It encodes CASSRDRGNTIYF.

V and J are TRBV18 and TRBJ2-1; D is ambiguous. Germline V lookup: CDR1 KGHSH, CDR2 LQKENI. This CDR3 has 14 amino acids. V lost 1 base and J lost 5, with 9 bases in between. This CDR3 is CASSPQNSHNEQFF. Written as DNA, the CDR3 is TGTGCCAGCTCACCACAGAACAGCCACAATGAGCAGTTCTTC.

The chain has TRBV10-1 and TRBJ1-4, with 8 nucleotides matching TRBD1. The CDR3 runs 15 residues. The germline gives CDR1 WNHNN, CDR2 SYGVQD (reference sequence). The V segment lost 0 bases and the J segment 6 bases; nucleotides outside the gene matches: 3. The CDR3 protein is CASSESRTGHEKLFF. The CDR3 DNA reads as TGCGCCAGCAGTGAGTCAAGGACAGGGCATGAAAAACTGTTTTTT.